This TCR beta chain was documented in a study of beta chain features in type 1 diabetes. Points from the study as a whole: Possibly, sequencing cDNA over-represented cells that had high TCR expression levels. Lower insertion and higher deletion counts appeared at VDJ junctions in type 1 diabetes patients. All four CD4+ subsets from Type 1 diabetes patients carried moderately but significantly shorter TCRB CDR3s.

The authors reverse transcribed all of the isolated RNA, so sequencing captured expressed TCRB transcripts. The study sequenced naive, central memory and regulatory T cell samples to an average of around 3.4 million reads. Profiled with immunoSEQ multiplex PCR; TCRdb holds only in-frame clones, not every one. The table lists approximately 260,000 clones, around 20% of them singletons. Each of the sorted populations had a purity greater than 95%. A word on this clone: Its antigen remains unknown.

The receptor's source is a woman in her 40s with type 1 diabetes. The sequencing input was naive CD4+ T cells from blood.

CDR3 region: CASSFGLAGGETQYF. The CDR3 DNA follows: TGTGCCAGTAGTTTCGGACTAGCGGGAGGAGAGACCCAGTACTTC. This rearrangement joins TRBV19 to TRBJ2-5, with TRBD2 matching 14 bases. The J segment lost 4 bases and the V segment lost 5 bases, leaving 3 bases of the junction unmatched. CDR1 is LNHDA and CDR2 is SQIVND in the germline V gene (reference sequence). The CDR3 is made up of 15 amino acids. The full variable domain, with the rest looked up from reference TRBV19 and TRBJ2-5, is DGGITQSPKYLFRKEGQNVTLSCEQNLNHDAMYWYRQDPGQGLRLIYYSQIVNDFQKGDIAEGYSVSREKKESFPLTVTSAQKNPTAFYLCASSFGLAGGETQYFGPGTRLLVL.